What follows is one T cell receptor beta chain and its context. No cognate antigen has been identified for it. There are no base qualities to consult, and no much larger clone falls within one base. Enrolling through a virtual design, the prospective study's participants ranged in age from roughly 18 to 90 years and lived across approximately 25 United States geographic areas. In the prospective study, participants were assigned to cohorts based on the clinical history participants reported in a screening survey and a study questionnaire. Exposed participants had been in contact with someone with a PCR-confirmed or clinician-diagnosed COVID-19 case within 2 weeks of study entry. In the prospective study, mobile phlebotomists collected whole blood, serum and a nasopharyngeal or oropharyngeal swab from each participant. Prospective study participants could optionally give additional blood draws and questionnaires over an approximately two-month period. Before DNA extraction, blood samples from the prospective study were shipped at room temperature or frozen.

This sample stems from a study of blood T cell repertoires in COVID-19 (TCRdb year 2020). Study-level background: Samples covering the acute and convalescent phases of COVID-19 were provided by collaborators in the United States, Italy and Spain. The prospective study material was composed of cDNA or gDNA derived from T cells, B-cell-depleted T cells, or PBMCs. The dataset comprised deeply sampled blood TCRbeta repertoires from subjects exposed to, actively infected with, or recovered from COVID-19. The repertoires were released in a freely available public database meant as a resource for research on the immune response to SARS-CoV-2. The samples were drawn from the first 160 participants of the ongoing ImmuneRACE study and from 1,254 subjects provided by 6 global collaborators. The sample metadata nearly always contained a de-identified subject ID, COVID-19 status, age in years and sex. Where available, HLA class I and class II types were taken from metadata supplied by the sample provider and were not determined by assay-based typing. Study-level results and caveats: The quantity of clinical and demographic metadata differed by source and by participant and was supplied without curation.

From the germline V gene, CDR1 is SGHRS and CDR2 is YFSETQ. V and J are trimmed by 0 bases and 5 bases, and the gene matches miss 7 bases of the junction. Including the terminal cysteine and phenylalanine, the CDR3 comprises 16 residues. The CDR3 DNA has 48 bases and is translated from base 1. TCRbeta CDR3 regions were amplified from genomic DNA using the immunoSEQ Assay, a bias-controlled multiplex PCR. The study's own analysis went as follows. The number of nucleated cells in each sample was estimated from the amplification of reference gene primers within the assay. To quantify the absolute abundance of each unique TCRbeta CDR3 rearrangement, sequence reads were collapsed and filtered. For each sample, productive Simpson clonality was calculated as the square root of Simpson's diversity index over productive rearrangements. Imported from immuneACCESS, the table was reduced by TCRdb to in-frame sequences with V and J called. These copies leave out some clones; in studies compared against another copy, an unresolved V gene accounts for under half, and the cause of the remainder is not known. That table is the source of V, J and clone size, and D and trimming were worked out from the DNA. For this sample there are 350,000 to 400,000 clones; roughly 90% appear just once. The ten largest clones capture roughly 0.9% of the sample.

The TCR originated in a woman aged 40-49 years who had been exposed to COVID-19. The sample comprised PBMCs or T cells enriched from blood (not recorded which). The chain employs TRBV5-1 and TRBJ2-5; TRBD1 agrees with 10 junctional bases. The nucleotide sequence reads as follows: TGCGCCAGCAGCTTGGGCCCCCAGGACAGGGGGGAGACCCAGTACTTC. This codes for CASSLGPQDRGETQYF.